The source of this T cell receptor beta chain is a study of T-cell memory formation after mild COVID-19. As for the study in general: Across donors, TCR clusters were largely donor specific.

Concerning this clonotype: Its antigen is unidentified.

TCRdb re-derived calls from the 5' RACE reads in MiXCR, one entry per CDR3 protein. This table has about 270,000 distinct CDR3 sequences, 15% appearing once. Regarding the study as a whole: The main location of contracting CD4+ clones was CM and EM, and that of contracting CD8+ clones was EMRA.

Per germline, CDR1 MNHEY and CDR2 SVGEGT. V gave up 6 bases and J gave up 0 bases, with 8 bases separating them. The CDR3 has 13 residues. This sequence originates from an adult woman who had mild COVID-19 (a few samples of this study predate the infection). Cell type and time point are not known. Sequenced: PBMCs or a T cell subset sorted from them (not recorded which). The chain couples TRBV6-2 or TRBV6-3 to TRBJ1-1, with D unclear. CDR3 sequence: CASRDTLNTEAFF. The CDR3, as DNA: TGTGCCAGCAGAGACACGTTGAACACTGAAGCTTTCTTT.